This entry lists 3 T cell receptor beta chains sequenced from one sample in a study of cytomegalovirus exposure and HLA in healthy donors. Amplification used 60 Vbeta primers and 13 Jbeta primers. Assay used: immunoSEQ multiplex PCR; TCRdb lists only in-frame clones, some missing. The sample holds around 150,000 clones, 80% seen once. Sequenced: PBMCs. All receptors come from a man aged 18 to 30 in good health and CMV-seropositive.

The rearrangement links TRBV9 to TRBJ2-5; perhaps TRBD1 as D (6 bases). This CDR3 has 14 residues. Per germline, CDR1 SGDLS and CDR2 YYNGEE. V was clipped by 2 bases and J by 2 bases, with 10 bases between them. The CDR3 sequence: CASSVSGTQETQYF. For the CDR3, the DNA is TGTGCCAGCAGCGTGTCTGGGACACAAGAGACCCAGTACTTC.

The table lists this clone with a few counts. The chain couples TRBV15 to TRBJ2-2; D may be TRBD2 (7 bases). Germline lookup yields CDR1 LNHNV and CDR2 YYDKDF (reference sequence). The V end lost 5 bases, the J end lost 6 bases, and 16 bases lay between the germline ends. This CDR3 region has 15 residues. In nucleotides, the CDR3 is TGTGCCACCAGCCAGATTGGGGGGGCCCCCGGGGAGCTGTTTTTT. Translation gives CATSQIGGAPGELFF.

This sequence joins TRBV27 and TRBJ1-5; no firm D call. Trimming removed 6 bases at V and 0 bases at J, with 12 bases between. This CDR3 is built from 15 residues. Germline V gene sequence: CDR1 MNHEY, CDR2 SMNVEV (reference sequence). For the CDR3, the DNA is TGTGCCAGCAGGAGAACACAGTTTAGCAATCAGCCCCAGCATTTT. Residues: CASRRTQFSNQPQHF.